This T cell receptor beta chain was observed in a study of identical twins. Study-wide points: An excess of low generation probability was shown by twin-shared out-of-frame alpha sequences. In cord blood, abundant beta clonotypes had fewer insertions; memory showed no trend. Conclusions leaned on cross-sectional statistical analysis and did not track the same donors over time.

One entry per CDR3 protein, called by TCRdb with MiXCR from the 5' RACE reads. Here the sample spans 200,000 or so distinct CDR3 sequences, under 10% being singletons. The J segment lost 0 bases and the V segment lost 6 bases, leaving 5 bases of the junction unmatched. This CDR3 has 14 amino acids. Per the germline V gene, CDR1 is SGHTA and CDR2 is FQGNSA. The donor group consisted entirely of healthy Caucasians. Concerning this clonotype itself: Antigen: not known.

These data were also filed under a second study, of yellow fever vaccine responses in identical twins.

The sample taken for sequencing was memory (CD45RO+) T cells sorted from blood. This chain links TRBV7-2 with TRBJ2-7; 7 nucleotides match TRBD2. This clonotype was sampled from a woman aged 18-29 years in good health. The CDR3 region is CASSPTSDSYEQYF. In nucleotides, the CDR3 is TGTGCCAGCAGTCCCACTAGCGACTCCTACGAGCAGTACTTC.